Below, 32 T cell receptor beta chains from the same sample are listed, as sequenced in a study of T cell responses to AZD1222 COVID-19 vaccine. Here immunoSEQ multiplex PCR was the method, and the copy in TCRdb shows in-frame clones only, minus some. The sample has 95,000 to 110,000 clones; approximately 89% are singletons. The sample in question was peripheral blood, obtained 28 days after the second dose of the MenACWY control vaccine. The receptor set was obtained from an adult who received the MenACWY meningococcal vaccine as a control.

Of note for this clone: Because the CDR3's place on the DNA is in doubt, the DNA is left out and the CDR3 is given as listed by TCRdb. CDR3 amino acids: CASSLDFGNGYTF. The gene calls are TRBV2 and TRBJ1-2. The germline V gene has CDR1 SNHLY and CDR2 FYNNEI. The CDR3 extends over 13 residues, inclusive of both ends.

The CDR3 DNA follows: TGTGCCACCAGTGACCCGGGGGCCCCTCTGGGGAATGAGCAGTTCTTC. Translating it yields CATSDPGAPLGNEQFF. V usage is TRBV24-1 and J usage is TRBJ2-1; D assignment may be TRBD1 or TRBD2 (6 bases each). The length of the CDR3 is 16 residues. Germline V gene sequence: CDR1 KGHDR, CDR2 SFDVKD. Trimming took 4 bases from V and 7 from J, leaving 19 bases between them.

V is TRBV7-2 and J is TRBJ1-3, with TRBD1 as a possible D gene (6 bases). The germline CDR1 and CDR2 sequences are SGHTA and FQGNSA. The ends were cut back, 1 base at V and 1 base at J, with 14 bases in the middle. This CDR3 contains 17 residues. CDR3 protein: CASSLVGAGLSGNTIYF. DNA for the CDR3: TGTGCCAGCAGCTTAGTGGGGGCGGGATTATCTGGAAACACCATATATTTT.

The CDR3: CASSQDTGQAFF. In nucleotides, the CDR3 is TGTGCCAGCAGCCAAGATACGGGACAAGCTTTCTTT. The V gene is TRBV3-1 (or the pseudogene TRBV3-2), the J gene TRBJ1-1; D is possibly TRBD1 (5 bases). CDR3 length equals 12 residues. Germline CDR1 reads LGHDT; CDR2 reads YNNKEL (reference sequence). Trimming pared 0 bases from V and 9 bases from J, leaving 8 bases between.

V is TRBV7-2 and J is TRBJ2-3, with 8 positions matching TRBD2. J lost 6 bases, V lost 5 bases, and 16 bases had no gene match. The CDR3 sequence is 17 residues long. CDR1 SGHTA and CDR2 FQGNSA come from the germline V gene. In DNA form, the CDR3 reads TGTGCCAGCAGCCGGGGAGCCGCGGGGGGACCGTCGGATACGCAGTATTTT. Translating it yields CASSRGAAGGPSDTQYF.

CDR3 sequence (DNA): TGTGCCAGCAGCTTCCTAGCGGGTAAAGAGACCCAGTACTTC. This translates into CASSFLAGKETQYF. This sequence joins TRBV7-2 and TRBJ2-5; 8 bases are shared with TRBD2. In germline, CDR1 is SGHTA, CDR2 FQGNSA. The length of the CDR3 is 14 residues. V was pared by 3 bases and J by 3 bases, with 3 bases of the junction left unmatched.

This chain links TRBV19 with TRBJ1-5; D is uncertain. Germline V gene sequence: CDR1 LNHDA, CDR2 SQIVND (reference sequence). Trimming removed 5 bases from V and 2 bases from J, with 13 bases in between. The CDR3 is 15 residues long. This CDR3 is CASSVTDFGNQPQHF. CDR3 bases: TGTGCCAGTAGTGTGACGGATTTTGGCAATCAGCCCCAGCATTTT.

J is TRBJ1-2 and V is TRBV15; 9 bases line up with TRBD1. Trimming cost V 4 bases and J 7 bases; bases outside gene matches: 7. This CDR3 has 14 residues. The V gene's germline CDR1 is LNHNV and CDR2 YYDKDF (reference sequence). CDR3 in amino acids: CATSTTGTGTGYTF. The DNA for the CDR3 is TGTGCCACCAGCACTACCGGGACAGGGACTGGCTACACCTTC.

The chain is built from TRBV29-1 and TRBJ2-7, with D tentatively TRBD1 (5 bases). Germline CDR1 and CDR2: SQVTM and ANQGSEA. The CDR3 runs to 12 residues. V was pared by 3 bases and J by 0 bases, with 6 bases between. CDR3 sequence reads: CSVEDTSYEQYF. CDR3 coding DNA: TGCAGCGTTGAGGACACCTCCTACGAGCAGTACTTC.

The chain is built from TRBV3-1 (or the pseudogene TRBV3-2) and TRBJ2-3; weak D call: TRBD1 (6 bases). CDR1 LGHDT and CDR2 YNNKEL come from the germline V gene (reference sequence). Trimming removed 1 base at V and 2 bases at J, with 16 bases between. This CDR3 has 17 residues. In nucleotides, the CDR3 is TGTGCCAGCAGCCAAGTCAGGGGCGAATACAACACAGATACGCAGTATTTT. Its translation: CASSQVRGEYNTDTQYF.

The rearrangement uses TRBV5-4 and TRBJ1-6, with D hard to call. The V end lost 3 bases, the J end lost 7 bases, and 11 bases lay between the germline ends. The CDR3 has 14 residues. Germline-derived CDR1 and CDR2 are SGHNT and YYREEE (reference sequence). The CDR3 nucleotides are TGTGCCAGCAGCTCGCGGGGTGACAATTCACCCCTCCACTTT. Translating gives CASSSRGDNSPLHF.

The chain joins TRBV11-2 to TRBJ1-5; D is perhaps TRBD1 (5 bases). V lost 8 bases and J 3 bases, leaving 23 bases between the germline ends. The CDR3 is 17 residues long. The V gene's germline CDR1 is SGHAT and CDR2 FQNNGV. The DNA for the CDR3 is TGTGCCAGCCACACTGCGGGAGGAAGGGGCGACAATCAGCCCCAGCATTTT. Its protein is CASHTAGGRGDNQPQHF. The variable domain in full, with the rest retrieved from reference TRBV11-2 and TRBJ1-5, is EAGVAQSPRYKIIEKRQSVAFWCNPISGHATLYWYQQILGQGPKLLIQFQNNGVVDDSQLPKDRFSAERLKGVDSTLKIQPAKLEDSAVYLCASHTAGGRGDNQPQHFGDGTRLSIL.

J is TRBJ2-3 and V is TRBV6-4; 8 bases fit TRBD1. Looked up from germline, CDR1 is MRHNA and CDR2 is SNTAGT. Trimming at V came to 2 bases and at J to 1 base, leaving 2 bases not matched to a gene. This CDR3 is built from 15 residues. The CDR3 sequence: CASSDETGGTDTQYF. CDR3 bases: TGTGCCAGCAGTGACGAGACAGGGGGCACAGATACGCAGTATTTT.

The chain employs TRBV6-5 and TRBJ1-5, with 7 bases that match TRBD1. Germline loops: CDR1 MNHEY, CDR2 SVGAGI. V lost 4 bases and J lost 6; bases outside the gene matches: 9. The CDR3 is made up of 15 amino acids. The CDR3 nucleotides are TGTGCCAGCAGTTCCGCGGCAGGGGGGAGTCAGCCCCAGCATTTT. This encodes CASSSAAGGSQPQHF.

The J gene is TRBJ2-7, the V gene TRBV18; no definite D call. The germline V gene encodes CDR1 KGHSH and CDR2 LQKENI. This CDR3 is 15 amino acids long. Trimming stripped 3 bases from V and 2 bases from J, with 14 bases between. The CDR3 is CASSPSRIPPYEQYF. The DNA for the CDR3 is TGTGCCAGCTCACCCTCAAGGATCCCTCCCTACGAGCAGTACTTC.

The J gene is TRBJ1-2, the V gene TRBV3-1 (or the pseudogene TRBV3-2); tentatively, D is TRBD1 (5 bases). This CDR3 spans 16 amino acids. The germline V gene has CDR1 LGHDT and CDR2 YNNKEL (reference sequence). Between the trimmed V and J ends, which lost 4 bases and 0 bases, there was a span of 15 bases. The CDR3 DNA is TGTGCCAGCAGCCTAATAGGGACGCCCGCTAACTATGGCTACACCTTC. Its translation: CASSLIGTPANYGYTF.

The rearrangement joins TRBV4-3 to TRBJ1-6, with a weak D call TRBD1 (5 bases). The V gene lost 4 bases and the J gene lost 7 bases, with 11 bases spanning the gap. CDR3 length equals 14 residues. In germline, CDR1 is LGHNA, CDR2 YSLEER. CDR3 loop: CASSPGWGNSPLHF. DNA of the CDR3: TGCGCCAGCAGCCCCGGGTGGGGGAATTCACCCCTCCACTTT.

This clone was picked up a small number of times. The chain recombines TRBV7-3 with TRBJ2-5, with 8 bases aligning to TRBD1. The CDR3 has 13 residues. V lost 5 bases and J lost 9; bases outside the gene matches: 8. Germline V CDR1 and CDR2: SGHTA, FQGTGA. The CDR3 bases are TGTGCCAGCAGCACCGGACAGGGTGGGCCCCAGTACTTC. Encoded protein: CASSTGQGGPQYF. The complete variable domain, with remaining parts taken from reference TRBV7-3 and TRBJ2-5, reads GAGVSQTPSNKVTEKGKYVELRCDPISGHTALYWYRQSLGQGPEFLIYFQGTGAADDSGLPNDRFFAVRPEGSVSTLKIQRTERGDSAVYLCASSTGQGGPQYFGPGTRLLVL.

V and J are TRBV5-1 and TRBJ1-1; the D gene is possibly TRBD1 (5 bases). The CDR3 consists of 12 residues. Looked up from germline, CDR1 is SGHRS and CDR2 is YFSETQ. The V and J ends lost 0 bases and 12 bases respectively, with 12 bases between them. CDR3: CASSLGQGGTFF. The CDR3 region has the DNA TGCGCCAGCAGCTTGGGGCAGGGAGGGACTTTCTTT.

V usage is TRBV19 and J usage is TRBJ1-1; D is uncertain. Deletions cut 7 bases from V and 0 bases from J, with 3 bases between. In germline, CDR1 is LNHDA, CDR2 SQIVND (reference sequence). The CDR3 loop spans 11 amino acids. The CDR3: CASNMNTEAFF. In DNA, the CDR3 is TGTGCCAGTAATATGAACACTGAAGCTTTCTTT.

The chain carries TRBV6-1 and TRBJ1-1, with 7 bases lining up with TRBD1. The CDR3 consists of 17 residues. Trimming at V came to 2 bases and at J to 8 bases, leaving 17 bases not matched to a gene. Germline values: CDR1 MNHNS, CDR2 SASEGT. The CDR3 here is CASSELPAGGGLGEAFF. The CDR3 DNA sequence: TGTGCCAGCAGTGAACTCCCGGCAGGGGGAGGGTTAGGCGAAGCTTTCTTT.

As DNA, the CDR3 is TGTGCCAGCAGTTCCTCCGGGACAGGGGCCGAGCAGTACTTC. Its translation is CASSSSGTGAEQYF. The V and J genes are TRBV27 and TRBJ2-7; 10 nucleotides line up with TRBD1. The germline CDR1 and CDR2 sequences are MNHEY and SMNVEV (reference sequence). J was trimmed by 6 bases and V by 4 bases; bases with no gene match: 6. The CDR3 is made up of 14 amino acids.

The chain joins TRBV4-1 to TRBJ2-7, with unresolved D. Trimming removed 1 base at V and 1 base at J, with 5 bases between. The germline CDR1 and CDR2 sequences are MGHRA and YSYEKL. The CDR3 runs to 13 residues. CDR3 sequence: CASSQASSYEQYF. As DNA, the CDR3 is TGCGCCAGCAGCCAAGCTTCGTCCTACGAGCAGTACTTC.

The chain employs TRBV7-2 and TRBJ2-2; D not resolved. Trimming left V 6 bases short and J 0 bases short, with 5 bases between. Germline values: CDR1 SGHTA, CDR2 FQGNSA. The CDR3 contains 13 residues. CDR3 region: CASSGANTGELFF. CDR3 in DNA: TGTGCCAGCAGTGGTGCGAACACCGGGGAGCTGTTTTTT.

CDR3 in amino acids: CASSPSGGRGIQPQHF. The CDR3 coding sequence is TGTGCCAGCAGTCCCTCCGGGGGTCGGGGTATTCAGCCCCAGCATTTT. The J gene is TRBJ1-5, the V gene TRBV27; perhaps TRBD1 as D (5 bases). The CDR3 runs to 16 residues. Trimming took off 5 bases at V and 6 bases at J, with 20 bases between the two ends. CDR1 MNHEY and CDR2 SMNVEV come from the germline V gene (reference sequence).

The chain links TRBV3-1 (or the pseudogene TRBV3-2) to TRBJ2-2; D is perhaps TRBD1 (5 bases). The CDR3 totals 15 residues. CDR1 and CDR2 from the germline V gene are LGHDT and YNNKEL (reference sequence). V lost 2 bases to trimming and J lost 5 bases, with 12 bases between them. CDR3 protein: CASSQPQTVTGELFF. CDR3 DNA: TGTGCCAGCAGCCAACCCCAGACAGTGACCGGGGAGCTGTTTTTT.

The CDR3 reads CSVEVSGAVPYEQYF. The CDR3 DNA sequence: TGCAGCGTTGAAGTCTCCGGTGCAGTCCCCTACGAGCAGTACTTC. The chain has TRBV29-1 and TRBJ2-7; D is ambiguous. In germline, CDR1 is SQVTM, CDR2 ANQGSEA. Between the trimmed V and J ends, which lost 1 base and 2 bases, there was a span of 15 bases. The CDR3 runs 15 residues.

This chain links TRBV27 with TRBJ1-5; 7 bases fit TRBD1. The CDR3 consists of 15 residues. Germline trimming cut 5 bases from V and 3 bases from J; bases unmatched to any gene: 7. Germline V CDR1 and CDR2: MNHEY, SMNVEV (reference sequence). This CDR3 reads CASSPDREANQPQHF. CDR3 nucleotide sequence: TGTGCCAGCAGTCCCGACAGGGAAGCCAATCAGCCCCAGCATTTT.

CDR3 DNA: TGTGCCTGGTCCATTCAGGGAAATCAGCCCCAGCATTTT. The encoded protein is CAWSIQGNQPQHF. V gene TRBV30 combines with J gene TRBJ1-5, with D tentatively TRBD1 (5 bases). This CDR3 is built from 13 residues. CDR1 and CDR2 from the germline V gene are GTSNPN and SVGIG (reference sequence). The germline V and J ends were trimmed by 5 bases and 4 bases, with 12 bases remaining between them.

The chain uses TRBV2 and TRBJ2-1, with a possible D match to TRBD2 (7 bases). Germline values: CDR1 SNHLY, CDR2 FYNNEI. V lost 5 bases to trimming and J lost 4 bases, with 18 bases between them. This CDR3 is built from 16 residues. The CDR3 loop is CASSRTLGGGYNEQFF. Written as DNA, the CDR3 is TGTGCCAGCAGTCGGACCTTGGGAGGGGGATACAATGAGCAGTTCTTC.

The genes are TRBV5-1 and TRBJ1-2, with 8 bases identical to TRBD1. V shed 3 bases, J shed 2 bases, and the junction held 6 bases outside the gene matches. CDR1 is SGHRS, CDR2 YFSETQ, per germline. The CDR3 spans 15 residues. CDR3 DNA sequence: TGCGCCAGCAGCTCCTCAGACAGGGGAAACTATGGCTACACCTTC. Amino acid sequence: CASSSSDRGNYGYTF.

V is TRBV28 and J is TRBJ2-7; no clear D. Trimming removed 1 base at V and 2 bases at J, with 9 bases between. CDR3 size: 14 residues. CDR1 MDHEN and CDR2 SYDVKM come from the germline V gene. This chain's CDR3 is CASSLSENPYEQYF. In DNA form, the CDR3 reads TGTGCCAGCAGTTTATCCGAAAATCCCTACGAGCAGTACTTC.